The clone carrying this TCR beta chain was detected a few times. These data originate in a study of neurological immune-mediated disorders. The CDR3 runs 15 residues. Germline loops: CDR1 SGHTA, CDR2 FQGNSA. J gave up 6 bases and V 4 bases, and 5 bases lay outside the gene matches. From 15-18 subjects, every sequencing run obtained over 190 million TCR-beta sequences. TCRdb ran MiXCR on the 5' RACE reads and lists one entry per CDR3 protein. The table lists roughly 47,000 distinct CDR3 sequences, less than 5% of them singletons, with around 5.7% in the top ten. This TCR was recovered from a woman between 55 and 75 years old with multiple sclerosis. This chain joins TRBV7-2 and TRBJ2-1, with 11 bases that match TRBD2. Sequencing was done on a sample of PBMCs. This CDR3 reads CASSYTSGSSNEQFF. The CDR3 bases are TGTGCCAGCAGCTATACTAGCGGGAGTTCCAATGAGCAGTTCTTC.